This T cell receptor beta chain was identified in a study of T cells in Graves' hyperthyroidism and ophthalmopathy. The authors obtained PBMCs from 7.5 to 10 ml of fresh peripheral blood. Amplification of TCR beta CDR3 regions was performed using RNA transcripts as template. HTBI primers were employed in a first-round RT-PCR of the TCR CDR3. MiXCR was run by TCRdb on the multiplex PCR reads, yielding one entry per CDR3 protein. The profile shows around 270,000 distinct CDR3 sequences, approximately 18% of them singletons. This clonotype was found a few times. The junction differs from germline at one of its ends, possibly a read error. Germline CDR1 SEHNR, CDR2 FQNEAQ (reference sequence). The CDR3 extends over 15 amino acids.

This chain uses TRBV7-9 with TRBJ1-5, with D maybe TRBD1 (6 bases). The sequence came from a man over 45 with Graves' ophthalmopathy. Sequencing used blood. In DNA form, the CDR3 reads TGTGCCAACAGCCCCGCAGGGGTGGGCAATCAGCCCCAGCATTTT. Its translation: CANSPAGVGNQPQHF.